One TCR beta chain is described in this entry. Relative to its sample, this clone is medium-sized (0.01 to 0.1%). This receptor's antigen is unknown. It has no much larger one-base neighbor in the sample; base qualities were not kept. This specimen includes other DNA sequences encoding the same CDR3. The sample's time point, from its label and the paper: week 47, end of study. Each vaccine dose, consisting of 300 ug of a 20-mer mutant IDH1 peptide in Montanide, was administered subcutaneously with topical imiquimod. Eight vaccinations were administered to patients in weeks 1, 3, 5, 7, 11, 15, 19 and 23, corresponding to visits V03 through V10. Donors had newly diagnosed WHO grade 3 or 4 IDH1-mutant astrocytomas with loss of nuclear ATRX. The samples were drawn from NOA16, a multicentre, single-arm, open-label phase I trial in Germany that tested a mutant IDH1 peptide vaccine in humans for the first time. Genomic DNA for TCRB sequencing was extracted from EDTA blood using the DNeasy Blood and Tissue Kit.

V is clipped by 7 bases and J by 5 bases, and the sequence between their germline boundaries is 11 bases long. The CDR3 numbers 12 residues from cysteine through phenylalanine. Only the CDR3 region is kept as DNA, spanning 36 bases read in frame from base 1. The germline V gene specifies SNHLY as CDR1 and FYNNEI as CDR2. This entry is derived from a study of a mutant IDH1 vaccine in newly diagnosed glioma listed by TCRdb under 2021. About the full investigation: In the chemotherapy-containing groups, vaccination started alongside temozolomide cycles, whereas in patients who had radiotherapy alone it started 4-6 weeks after radiotherapy. Of the approximately 35 treated patients, roughly 60% were male and roughly 40% were female, and a mean age of roughly 40 years was recorded. Prior to enrollment, standard therapy consisting of radiotherapy alone, temozolomide alone, or radiochemotherapy with temozolomide had been administered to patients, with the combination being received by most patients. The week-35 safety follow-up was designated visit V12, and the week-47 end of study was designated visit V13. Six visits were used for peripheral blood collection: V03 (baseline), V05, V07, V10, V12 and V13. For exploratory analyses, longitudinal TCRB deep sequencing was carried out in some 25 treated patients wherever samples were available.

Summary of the overall study and its limitations: Availability determined which PBMC samples were chosen for TCRB deep sequencing. The authors stated that sample limitations prevented analyses of patient blood samples from being reproduced. Pseudoprogression appeared unrelated to alterations in the top peripheral T cell clonotypes detected by TCRB sequencing. Immune responses induced by the vaccine were seen in about 93% of patients across multiple MHC alleles.

Library preparation was by the immunoSEQ multiplex PCR assay. The hsTCRB Kit was used according to the manufacturer's protocol to amplify rearranged TCR beta chain sequences. An Illumina MiSeq was used to sequence the TCRB libraries. Per the source publication's procedure: The kit vendor's proprietary platform handled demultiplexing, trimming and gene mapping. TCRdb took over this immuneACCESS table, retaining in-frame rearrangements with V and J assigned. Such tables are incomplete; in checked studies, under half of the missing clones stem from an unresolved V gene, and the remainder is unexplained. The V and J calls and clone size come from that table; D and trimming were worked out from the DNA. This sample is represented by over 30,000 clones; approximately 90% of them were singletons. The ten largest clones represent about 12% of the sample.

This receptor was identified in a woman aged 25 to 39 with glioma. The sequence joins TRBV2 to TRBJ2-5; the D gene remains uncertain. This material consisted of PBMCs, taken from a glioma patient whose treatment included an IDH1 peptide vaccine. The CDR3 sequence is CASTPSRETQYF. Read as DNA, the sequence is TGTGCCAGCACTCCGTCTCGGGAGACCCAGTACTTC.